This is a list of T cell receptor beta chains from one sample in a study of blood T cell repertoires in COVID-19. TCRdb's copy holds only in-frame clones and misses some; the assay was immunoSEQ multiplex PCR. The profile shows under 250,000 clones, 65% to 85% of them singletons. Sequenced sample: peripheral blood. The receptors were sampled from a woman between 40 and 55 years old who had recovered from COVID-19. Each CDR3 is given with its conserved first and last residue. The D gene is left open where the match is weak. Clone size appears in some rows only: once, few, many, or a class for an expanded clone.

J gene	V gene	clone size	D gene	CDR3 DNA	CDR3 protein
TRBJ2-2	TRBV6-2/TRBV6-3	few	NA	TGTGCCAGCAGTCCAGGGGGGGAGCTGTTTTTT	CASSPGGELFF
TRBJ2-7	TRBV14	NA	NA	TGTGCCAGCAGCCCTACGACAAATTCCTACGAGCAGTACTTC	CASSPTTNSYEQYF
TRBJ2-3	TRBV7-3	NA	TRBD1	TGTGCCAGCAGCTTTGGCAGGGGGCGGGAAGATACGCAGTATTTT	CASSFGRGREDTQYF
TRBJ2-1	TRBV4-1	NA	TRBD2	TGCGCCAGCAGCCAAGACCCCGGGACTAGCAATGAGCAGTTCTTC	CASSQDPGTSNEQFF
TRBJ2-2	TRBV7-6	NA	TRBD1	TGTGCCAGCAGCGCTGAGGACAGGCTATCCGGGGAGCTGTTTTTT	CASSAEDRLSGELFF
TRBJ2-3	TRBV28	NA	NA	TGTGCCGGCGGGGCTTTCGGCACAGATACGCAGTATTTT	CAGGAFGTDTQYF
TRBJ1-2	TRBV4-1	NA	NA	TGCGCCAGCAGCCAAGATGGAGGGAACGGCTACACCTTC	CASSQDGGNGYTF
TRBJ2-5	TRBV6-5	NA	NA	TGTGCCAGCAGTTACTCCGGGGAAGAGGAGACCCAGTACTTC	CASSYSGEEETQYF
TRBJ2-7	TRBV27	NA	TRBD1	TGTGCCAGCAGTCTACCGGGACAGGGAATCAACGAGCAGTACTTC	CASSLPGQGINEQYF
TRBJ1-4	TRBV7-6	NA	TRBD1	TGTGCCAGCAGCAAATGGACAGGCCGCGAACTGTTTTTT	CASSKWTGRELFF
TRBJ2-3	TRBV7-9	NA	TRBD1	TGTGCCAGCAGCTCAGCAGGGGGTTCCGGAGATACGCAGTATTTT	CASSSAGGSGDTQYF
TRBJ1-4	TRBV28	NA	TRBD1	TGTGCCAGCAGTGGCTCCGGGACAGGGGTTGAAAAACTGTTTTTT	CASSGSGTGVEKLFF
TRBJ2-7	TRBV19	NA	NA	TGTGCCAGTAGTAGGGAGAGGAGCTCCTACGAGCAGTACTTC	CASSRERSSYEQYF
TRBJ2-1	TRBV28	NA	NA	TGTGCCAGCAGTTTTTTCAGTGCAAGCTCCTACAATGAGCAGTTCTTC	CASSFFSASSYNEQFF
TRBJ2-3	TRBV6-5	NA	TRBD2	TGTGCCAGCGGGGGGGAAGATACGCAGTATTTT	CASGGEDTQYF
TRBJ1-3	TRBV3-1/TRBV3-2	NA	NA	TGTGCCAGCAGCCCACAGGGTTCCTCTGGAAACACCATATATTTT	CASSPQGSSGNTIYF
TRBJ2-7	TRBV24-1	NA	TRBD1	TGTGCCACCAGTGATTTTGGGACAGACGAGCAGTACTTC	CATSDFGTDEQYF
TRBJ2-7	TRBV19	few	TRBD1	TGTGCCAGTAGTAATCCGGGACAGGGGGAAAATTACGAGCAGTACTTC	CASSNPGQGENYEQYF
TRBJ2-7	TRBV18	NA	TRBD1	TGTGCCAGCTCCGAGGAGGGGACAGGGCATATCTACGAGCAGTACTTC	CASSEEGTGHIYEQYF
TRBJ1-4	TRBV7-2	NA	NA	TGTGCCAGCAGCCCCTTTATCGGAAAACTGTTTTTT	CASSPFIGKLFF
TRBJ2-3	TRBV5-4	once	TRBD2	TGTGCCAGCAGGCCTGCTAGCGGGGGGGAGCTTAATACGCAGTATTTT	CASRPASGGELNTQYF
TRBJ2-1	TRBV6-5	NA	TRBD2	TGTGCCAGCTTGAGTAGCGGGAGCTACAATGAGCAGTTCTTC	CASLSSGSYNEQFF
TRBJ1-2	TRBV6-2/TRBV6-3	NA	NA	TGTGCCAGCAGTTACCGGAGGGGTAGCTATGGCTACACCTTC	CASSYRRGSYGYTF
TRBJ2-3	TRBV4-2	NA	NA	TGTGCCAGCAGCCAAAACTACAGGGGACTCACAGATACGCAGTATTTT	CASSQNYRGLTDTQYF
TRBJ2-1	TRBV7-2	NA	NA	TGTGCCAGCAGCACCCCCGCCTTGGGACACCTACCCAATGAGCAGTTCTTC	CASSTPALGHLPNEQFF
TRBJ1-6	TRBV2	NA	TRBD1	TGTGCCAGCAGGGAGAGGGGACCGGGACAGCCAAATTCACCCCTCCACTTT	CASRERGPGQPNSPLHF
TRBJ1-1	TRBV4-1	NA	NA	TGCGCCAGCAGCCGCCCGATCGCCCAGGCTAACACTGAAGCTTTCTTT	CASSRPIAQANTEAFF
TRBJ1-2	TRBV6-1	NA	TRBD1	TGTGCCAGCAGTGAAACAGGGGGCGCAACCGGGGAGGGCTACACCTTC	CASSETGGATGEGYTF
TRBJ1-4	TRBV5-4	NA	NA	TGTGCCAGCAGCTCACCCGGAGACACTAATGAAAAACTGTTTTTT	CASSSPGDTNEKLFF
TRBJ1-2	TRBV13	NA	NA	TGTGCCAGCAGCTCGACAGGCCGTGGGTATGGCTACACCTTC	CASSSTGRGYGYTF
TRBJ2-1	TRBV3-1/TRBV3-2	NA	NA	TGTGCCAGTACGGGGTCGGGAGGGGGCGATGAGCAGTTCTTC	CASTGSGGGDEQFF
TRBJ1-1	TRBV2	once	NA	TGTGCCAGCAGTGCTTTACAGGCTTACACTGAAGCTTTCTTT	CASSALQAYTEAFF
TRBJ1-2	TRBV3-1/TRBV3-2	NA	TRBD1	TGTGCCAGCAGCCAAGACAGGGGGAACTATGGCTACACCTTC	CASSQDRGNYGYTF
TRBJ1-1	TRBV10-1	NA	TRBD1	TGCGCCAGCAGTGAACAACAGGGGATGAGCACTGAAGCTTTCTTT	CASSEQQGMSTEAFF
TRBJ1-1	TRBV7-6	NA	TRBD1	TGTGCCAGCAGCCTTACAGGGGAGAACACTGAAGCTTTCTTT	CASSLTGENTEAFF
TRBJ1-1	TRBV6-2/TRBV6-3	few	NA	TGTGCCAGCAGTGGCCCGACAGGACGAACACTGGAAGCTTTCTTT	CASSGPTGRTLEAFF
TRBJ2-2	TRBV29-1	many	TRBD1	TGCAGCGTACGGGACAGACTCACCGGGGAGCTGTTTTTT	CSVRDRLTGELFF
TRBJ2-5	TRBV11-2	NA	TRBD1	TGTGCCAGCAGCTTGGGACAGGGGCGAGAGACCCAGTACTTC	CASSLGQGRETQYF
TRBJ1-5	TRBV19	NA	NA	TGTGCCAGTAGGTACAGGGACCTTCAGCCCCAGCATTTT	CASRYRDLQPQHF
TRBJ2-3	TRBV5-1	once	TRBD2	TGCGCCAGCAGCCGTTCGGGACTAGCGGGGGGGCCCCGCACAGATACGCAGTATTTT	CASSRSGLAGGPRTDTQYF
TRBJ2-7	TRBV5-4	NA	TRBD1	TGTGCCAGCAGCGACCCCGGGACAGGGCTCTACGAGCAGTACTTC	CASSDPGTGLYEQYF
TRBJ2-7	TRBV7-2	few	TRBD1	TGTGCCAGCAGCTCGTGGGACAGGTCAGGGGAGCAGTACTTC	CASSSWDRSGEQYF
TRBJ1-6	TRBV5-1	NA	TRBD1	TGCGCCAGCAGCTTACAGGGGGACAATTCACCCCTCCACTTT	CASSLQGDNSPLHF